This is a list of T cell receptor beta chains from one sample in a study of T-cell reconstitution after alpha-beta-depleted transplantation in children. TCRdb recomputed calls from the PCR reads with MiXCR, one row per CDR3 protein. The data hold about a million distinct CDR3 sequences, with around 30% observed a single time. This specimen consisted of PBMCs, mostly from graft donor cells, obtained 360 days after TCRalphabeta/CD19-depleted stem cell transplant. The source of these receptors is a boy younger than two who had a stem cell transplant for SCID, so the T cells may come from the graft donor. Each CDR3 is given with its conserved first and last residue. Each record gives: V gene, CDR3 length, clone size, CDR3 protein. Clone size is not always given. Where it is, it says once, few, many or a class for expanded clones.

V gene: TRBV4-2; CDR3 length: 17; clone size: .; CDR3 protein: CASSQVGSTGGNQPQHF
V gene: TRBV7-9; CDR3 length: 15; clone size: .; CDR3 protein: CASSLLSGTGNTIYF
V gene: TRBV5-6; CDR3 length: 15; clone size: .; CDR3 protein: CASSLSPATHYEQYF
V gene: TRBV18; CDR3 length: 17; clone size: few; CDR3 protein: CASSPLGTGMQGETQYF
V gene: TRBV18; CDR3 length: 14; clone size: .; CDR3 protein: CASSPGGFNQPQHF
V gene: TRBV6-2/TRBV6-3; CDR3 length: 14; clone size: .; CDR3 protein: CASSRDRVSQPQHF
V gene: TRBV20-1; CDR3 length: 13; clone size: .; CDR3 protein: CSAMGQDPGGYTF
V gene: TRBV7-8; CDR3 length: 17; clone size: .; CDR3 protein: CASSLSAQLAGVDTQYF
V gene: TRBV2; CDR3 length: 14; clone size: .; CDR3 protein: CAQRLGSAKNIQYF
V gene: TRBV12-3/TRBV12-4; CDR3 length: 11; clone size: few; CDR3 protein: CASRLSVGYTF
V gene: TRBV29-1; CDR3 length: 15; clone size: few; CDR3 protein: CSVEGRLAGRHEQFF
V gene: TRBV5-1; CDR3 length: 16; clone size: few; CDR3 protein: CASSLHGGTQQETQYF
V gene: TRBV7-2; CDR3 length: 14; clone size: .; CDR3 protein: CASSSGLVNYEQYF
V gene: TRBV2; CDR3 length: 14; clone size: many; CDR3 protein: CASSRTSGRNEQFF
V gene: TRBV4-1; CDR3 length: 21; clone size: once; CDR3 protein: CASSQDQLLTGRAGFQETQYF
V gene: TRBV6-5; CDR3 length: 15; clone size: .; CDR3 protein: CASSSRPPAKNIQYF
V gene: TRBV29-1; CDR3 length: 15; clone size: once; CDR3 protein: CSANRMREGGTEAFF
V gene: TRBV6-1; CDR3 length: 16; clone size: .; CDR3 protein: CASSHLRRGAPDTQYF
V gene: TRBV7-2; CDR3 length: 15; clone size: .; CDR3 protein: CASSSDRDPGNTIYF
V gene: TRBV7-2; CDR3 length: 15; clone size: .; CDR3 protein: CASSLGVTGLTEAFF
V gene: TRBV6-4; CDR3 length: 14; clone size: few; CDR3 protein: CASSEDLNTGELFF
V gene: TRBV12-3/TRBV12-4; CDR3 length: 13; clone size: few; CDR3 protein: CASSSSGNSPLHF
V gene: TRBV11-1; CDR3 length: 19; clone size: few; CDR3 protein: CASSSSGDRVAGMNTEAFF
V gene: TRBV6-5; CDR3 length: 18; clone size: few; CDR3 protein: CASSYSNSGGITLNGYTF
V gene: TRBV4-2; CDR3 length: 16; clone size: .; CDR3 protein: CASSHPGREKNYEQYF
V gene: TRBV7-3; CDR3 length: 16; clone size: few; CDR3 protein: CASSKGPRHSGNTIYF
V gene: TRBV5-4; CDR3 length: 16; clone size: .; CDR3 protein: CASSLGPEGGRLGQFF
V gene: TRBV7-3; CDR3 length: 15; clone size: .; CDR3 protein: CASSSWRGGHNEQFF
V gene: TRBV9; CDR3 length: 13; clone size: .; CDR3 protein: CASSPPVGDTQYF
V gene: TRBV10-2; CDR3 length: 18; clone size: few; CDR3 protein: CASSELHPGRTSTDTQYF
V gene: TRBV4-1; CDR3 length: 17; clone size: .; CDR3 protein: CASSPRQGERVYHGYTF
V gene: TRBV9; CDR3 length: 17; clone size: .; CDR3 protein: CASSVANRGPYGNTIYF
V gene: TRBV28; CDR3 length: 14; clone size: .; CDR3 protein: CASSFDRSRYEQYF
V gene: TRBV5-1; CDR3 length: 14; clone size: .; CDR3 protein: CASSLVEESYEQYF
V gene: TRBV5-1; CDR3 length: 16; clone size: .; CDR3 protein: CASRPTSGGPTDTQYF
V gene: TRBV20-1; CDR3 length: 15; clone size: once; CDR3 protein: CSAYRGPRMNTEAFF
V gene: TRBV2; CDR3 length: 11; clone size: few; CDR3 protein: CASEKNTEAFF
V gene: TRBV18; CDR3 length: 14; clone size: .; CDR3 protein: CASSPQRLTDTQYF
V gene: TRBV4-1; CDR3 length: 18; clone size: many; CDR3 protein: CASSQDPWQRALNTEAFF
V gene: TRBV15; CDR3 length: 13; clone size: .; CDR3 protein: CATSRARWTEAFF
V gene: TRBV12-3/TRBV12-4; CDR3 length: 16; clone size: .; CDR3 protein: CASSLARAAIYNEQFF
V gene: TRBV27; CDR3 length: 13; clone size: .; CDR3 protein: CASSFPPGNTQYF
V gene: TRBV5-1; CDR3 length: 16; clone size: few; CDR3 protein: CASREGRGSFTGELFF
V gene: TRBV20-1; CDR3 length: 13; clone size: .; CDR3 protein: CSIGQGTQETQYF
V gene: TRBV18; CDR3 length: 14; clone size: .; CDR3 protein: CASSPPRAANEQFF
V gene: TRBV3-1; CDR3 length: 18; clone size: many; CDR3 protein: CASSPSRDRVGREETQYF
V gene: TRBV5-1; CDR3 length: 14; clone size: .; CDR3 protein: CASSFLAGTGELFF
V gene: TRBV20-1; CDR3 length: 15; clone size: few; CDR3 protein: CSAIQWSGFTDTQYF